A few counts support the clone carrying this T cell receptor beta chain. Its matching antigen is unknown. Trimming cost V 4 bases and J 4 bases; bases outside gene matches: 8. Per germline, CDR1 MNHEY and CDR2 SVGAGI. This CDR3 is built from 16 residues. This specimen comes from a study of T cell repertoires in cytomegalovirus infection. About the research overall: Used in the study were CMV epitopes, some recently identified and HLA-C-restricted, others well-studied and HLA-B-restricted. TCR beta signatures that were public indicated CMV infection and matching HLA type.

TCRdb reanalysed the reads using MiXCR and keeps one entry per CDR3 protein. The sample records roughly 920,000 distinct CDR3 sequences, approximately 31% being singletons. Overall study results and limits: People with CMV and the relevant HLA were identified by cumulative public TCR beta family frequency. HLA-C-restricted, CMV-specific TCR beta clonotypes were dominant ex vivo.

Sequenced here: cultured CD8+ T cells from PBMCs, sampled from culture after CMV antigen stimulation. The sequence was obtained from a human donor in good health (CMV status not recorded). Some clones in this sample may be carry-over from other donors' samples. This sequence joins TRBV6-5 and TRBJ1-5; 9 nucleotides agree with TRBD1. The CDR3 protein is CASSFRRTGANQPQHF. CDR3 bases: TGTGCCAGCAGTTTCCGACGGACAGGGGCAAATCAGCCCCAGCATTTT.